The 17 T cell receptor beta chains in this list originate from one sample, sequenced in a study of identical twins. TCRdb reanalysed the 5' RACE reads using MiXCR and keeps one entry per CDR3 protein. The data hold 500,000 to 650,000 distinct CDR3 sequences, with around 7.4% observed a single time. This same sample was also taken into another study, of yellow fever vaccine responses in identical twins.

The sample was PBMCs. The origin of the receptors is a woman aged 18 to 35 in good health.

This clonotype has ten or more counts. The V call is TRBV9, the J call TRBJ2-1; 15 bases fit TRBD2. The CDR3 contains 17 residues. Germline CDR1 SGDLS, CDR2 YYNGEE. V gave up 0 bases and J gave up 7 bases; unmatched junction bases: 5. The CDR3 reads CASSVGTSGRAGNEQFF. CDR3 nucleotides: TGTGCCAGCAGCGTAGGGACTAGCGGGAGGGCTGGGAATGAGCAGTTCTTC.

V and J are TRBV7-9 and TRBJ1-5; D is perhaps TRBD1 (5 bases). Germline loops: CDR1 SEHNR, CDR2 FQNEAQ (reference sequence). Trimming cost V 5 bases and J 3 bases, with 11 bases left between them. CDR3 length: 14 residues. CDR3 protein: CASSPPQVNQPQHF. CDR3 nucleotides: TGTGCCAGCAGCCCTCCACAGGTCAATCAGCCCCAGCATTTT.

This clonotype has a count of ten or more. The rearrangement joins TRBV14 to TRBJ1-2, with D unclear. Looked up from germline, CDR1 is SGHDN and CDR2 is FVKESK. The V and J ends lost 4 bases and 6 bases respectively, with 12 bases between them. This CDR3 contains 13 residues. In DNA form, the CDR3 reads TGTGCCAGCAGCCCCCCGGCGATCAATGGCTACACCTTC. Translating gives CASSPPAINGYTF.

This chain joins TRBV4-1 and TRBJ2-1; D is uncertain. CDR1 and CDR2 (germline): MGHRA, YSYEKL. The CDR3 contains 13 residues. V lost 6 bases, J lost 5 bases, and 11 bases lay in between. The DNA for the CDR3 is TGCGCCAGCAGGAACAATCAAAACAATGAGCAGTTCTTC. It encodes CASRNNQNNEQFF.

This clonotype came up many times. The chain joins TRBV29-1 to TRBJ2-1; 10 positions agree with TRBD2. CDR1 and CDR2 from the germline V gene are SQVTM and ANQGSEA. The ends lost 4 bases at V and 0 bases at J; junction bases unmatched: 9. The CDR3 length is 17 residues. The CDR3 loop is CSVGASGSGSSYNEQFF. The CDR3 DNA sequence: TGCAGCGTTGGGGCTAGCGGGAGTGGGAGCTCCTACAATGAGCAGTTCTTC.

This clonotype was counted between two and nine times. This chain joins TRBV18 and TRBJ1-1, with 7 bases lining up with TRBD1. The CDR3 contains 16 residues. The germline V gene has CDR1 KGHSH and CDR2 LQKENI. V lost 2 bases, J lost 5 bases, and 11 bases stayed unmatched. The CDR3: CASSPATGAGGTEAFF. CDR3 nucleotides: TGTGCCAGCTCACCAGCAACAGGGGCGGGAGGGACTGAAGCTTTCTTT.

This clonotype was recorded at least ten times. The chain joins TRBV14 to TRBJ2-2; D is unclear. The germline V gene has CDR1 SGHDN and CDR2 FVKESK. Trimming stripped 0 bases from V and 1 base from J, with 3 bases between. The CDR3 is 14 residues long. The CDR3 loop reads CASSQDVNTGELFF. CDR3 DNA sequence: TGTGCCAGCAGCCAAGATGTGAACACCGGGGAGCTGTTTTTT.

This clonotype was picked up many times. This CDR3 reads CASSQPGLSYEQYF. DNA for the CDR3: TGCGCCAGCAGCCAACCGGGACTTTCCTACGAGCAGTACTTC. The V gene is TRBV4-1, the J gene TRBJ2-7, with D maybe TRBD2 (6 bases). The V and J ends lost 2 bases and 1 base respectively, with 9 bases between them. The CDR3 loop spans 14 amino acids. Germline assignment: CDR1 MGHRA and CDR2 YSYEKL.

This clonotype was detected only a few times. The chain has TRBV7-3 and TRBJ2-2, with TRBD2 matching 7 bases. The junction had 15 bases not matched to a gene; V was cut back by 7 bases and J by 1 base. Germline V gene sequence: CDR1 SGHTA, CDR2 FQGTGA. The CDR3 length is 18 residues. The CDR3 sequence: CASTRSTERGKNTGELFF. DNA of the CDR3: TGTGCCAGCACCCGGAGTACGGAGCGGGGAAAGAACACCGGGGAGCTGTTTTTT.

This clonotype was seen a few times. This chain connects TRBV7-9 to TRBJ1-2; D not certain. Germline CDR1 SEHNR, CDR2 FQNEAQ (reference sequence). This CDR3 has 13 residues. V was trimmed by 2 bases and J by 3 bases, leaving 7 bases between them. CDR3 sequence: CASSLWVDYGYTF. Here the CDR3 DNA reads TGTGCCAGCAGCTTATGGGTAGACTATGGCTACACCTTC.

The rearrangement links TRBV5-1 to TRBJ2-1, with a possible D match to TRBD2 (6 bases). Trimming left V 0 bases short and J 5 bases short, with 18 bases between. Germline V gene data show CDR1 as SGHRS and CDR2 as YFSETQ. The CDR3 spans 17 residues. CDR3 in DNA: TGCGCCAGCAGCTTGGGCCCTTACGGGAGAGTAGACAATGAGCAGTTCTTC. The encoded protein is CASSLGPYGRVDNEQFF.

This clonotype was counted at least ten times. The chain recombines TRBV5-1 with TRBJ1-5; D possibly corresponds to TRBD1 (5 bases). Looked up from germline, CDR1 is SGHRS and CDR2 is YFSETQ. Trimming shortened V by 3 bases and J by 7 bases, and 14 bases separated the two germline ends. This CDR3 contains 14 residues. CDR3 in amino acids: CASSSGGADQPQHF. The CDR3 region has the DNA TGCGCCAGCAGCTCTGGCGGGGCGGACCAGCCCCAGCATTTT.

The chain recombines TRBV27 with TRBJ1-1; D is unresolved. The length of the CDR3 is 14 residues. Germline assignment: CDR1 MNHEY and CDR2 SMNVEV (reference sequence). V was shortened by 3 bases and J by 0 bases, with 8 bases between the two germline ends. Written as DNA, the CDR3 is TGTGCCAGCAGTTTTTCTTACCTGAACACTGAAGCTTTCTTT. It encodes CASSFSYLNTEAFF.

The chain employs TRBV5-1 and TRBJ2-1; 10 bases line up with TRBD1. There are 17 residues in the CDR3. The junction had 5 bases not matched to a gene; V was cut back by 0 bases and J by 2 bases. Germline CDR1 is SGHRS and CDR2 is YFSETQ. The CDR3 protein is CASSLAQGQGTYNEQFF. The DNA for the CDR3 is TGCGCCAGCAGCTTGGCCCAGGGACAGGGGACCTACAATGAGCAGTTCTTC.

In its sample, this clonotype was seen a few times. The V gene is TRBV20-1, the J gene TRBJ2-1; TRBD2 agrees at 7 bases. This CDR3 is 15 amino acids long. Trimming cost V 0 bases and J 6 bases; bases outside gene matches: 8. Germline assignment: CDR1 DFQATT and CDR2 SNEGSKA (reference sequence). CDR3 DNA sequence: TGCAGTGCTAGAGATAGCAGCGGGGCACCCAATGAGCAGTTCTTC. It yields the protein CSARDSSGAPNEQFF.

This rearrangement joins TRBV6-1 to TRBJ2-5, with a weak D call TRBD1 (6 bases). V lost 7 bases and J lost 5, with 26 bases in between. In germline, CDR1 is MNHNS, CDR2 SASEGT. The CDR3 is made up of 17 amino acids. This CDR3 reads CASKVEQGTPRLETQYF. The CDR3 nucleotides read TGTGCCAGCAAGGTCGAGCAGGGGACGCCGAGGTTGGAGACCCAGTACTTC.

As regards this clonotype: Mismatch with germline at one junction end may stem from a read error. The J gene is TRBJ1-4, the V gene TRBV3-1; D unresolved. The CDR3 totals 11 residues. CDR1 is LGHDT and CDR2 is YNNKEL in the germline V gene (reference sequence). CDR3 DNA: TGTGCCAGCAGGCTTAATGAAAAACTGTATTTT. It encodes CASRLNEKLYF.